This TCR beta chain was found in a study of OX40 agonist ivuxolimab in advanced cancers. About the study: Patients in the trial were receiving intravenous ivuxolimab every 2 weeks, at doses of 0.01 to 10 mg/kg.

Only in-frame clones appear in the TCRdb table, and some are missing; sequencing was by immunoSEQ multiplex PCR. The profile shows about 100,000 clones, nearly 90% of them singletons. Trimming cost V 8 bases and J 1 base, with 12 bases left between them. This CDR3 has 14 amino acids. Germline CDR1 reads MNHEY; CDR2 reads SMNVEV (reference sequence). The chain joins TRBV27 to TRBJ1-5, with D possibly matching TRBD1 (5 bases). The sequence derives from an adult with an advanced solid tumor such as melanoma, head and neck, liver or kidney cancer. The sample in question was CD4+ or CD8+ T cells sorted from blood, obtained in a trial of the OX40 agonist ivuxolimab. This chain's CDR3 is CASRAAGSNQPQHF. In nucleotides, the CDR3 is TGTGCCAGCCGAGCTGCAGGGAGCAATCAGCCCCAGCATTTT.